What follows are 5 T cell receptor beta chains derived from one specimen sequenced in a study of T cells after yellow fever vaccination. Each CDR3 protein is one row after TCRdb ran MiXCR on the 5' RACE reads. This table has a few hundred thousand distinct CDR3 sequences, around an eighth appearing once. Source: CD4+ T cells sorted from PBMCs, taken 15 days after the yellow fever booster vaccination. The receptors stem from a man aged 18 to 29 who received the YFV17D yellow fever vaccine.

At least ten counts were recorded for this clonotype. The V gene is TRBV7-8, the J gene TRBJ2-7; 11 nucleotides line up with TRBD1. Per the germline V gene, CDR1 is SGHVS and CDR2 is FQNEAQ. V gave up 3 bases and J gave up 6 bases; unmatched junction bases: 4. The CDR3 runs 14 residues. CDR3 nucleotides: TGTGCCAGCAGCTTGGGGACAGGGGGTCTCGAGCAGTACTTC. Protein sequence: CASSLGTGGLEQYF.

This clonotype came up many times. The CDR3 loop is CASSPSTDSYEQYV. The CDR3 DNA follows: TGTGCCAGCTCACCCTCTACGGACAGTTACGAGCAGTACGTC. The V and J genes are TRBV18 and TRBJ2-7; perhaps TRBD1 as D (6 bases). The germline V and J ends were trimmed by 3 bases and 4 bases, with 13 bases remaining between them. Germline V gene sequence: CDR1 KGHSH, CDR2 LQKENI. This CDR3 has 14 residues.

The chain has TRBV29-1 and TRBJ1-1, with D hard to call. The CDR3 consists of 13 residues. Trimming shortened V by 2 bases and J by 5 bases, and 12 bases separated the two germline ends. Germline-derived CDR1 and CDR2 are SQVTM and ANQGSEA. DNA of the CDR3: TGCAGCGTTGAATGGGAGATTACGACTGAAGCTTTCTTT. Residues: CSVEWEITTEAFF.

CDR3 residues: CASRLLRGSTEAFF. In DNA form, the CDR3 reads TGTGCCAGCAGACTGCTACGGGGGAGCACTGAAGCTTTCTTT. The chain joins TRBV12-3 or TRBV12-4 to TRBJ1-1; D may be TRBD1 (5 bases). The length of the CDR3 is 14 residues. V lost 6 bases to trimming and J lost 4 bases, with 15 bases between them.

The rearrangement uses TRBV29-1 and TRBJ2-7; TRBD1 matches at 9 bases. The CDR3 runs to 11 residues. The V gene end was trimmed by 6 bases and the J gene end by 4 bases; junction bases not matched to a gene: 1. Germline CDR1 and CDR2: SQVTM and ANQGSEA. CDR3 bases: TGCAGCGTGGACAGGGGATACGAGCAGTACTTC. Translated, it gives CSVDRGYEQYF.